This T cell receptor (beta chain) came from a study of blood T cell repertoires in COVID-19. The V and J ends lost 4 bases and 2 bases, in that order; junction bases with no gene match: 5. The CDR3 contains 14 residues. Looked up from germline, CDR1 is SGHRS and CDR2 is YFSETQ. As processed by the authors: Using reference gene primer amplification, nucleated cell counts were estimated. Produced via immunoSEQ multiplex PCR; TCRdb's table is partial and in-frame only. The V and J calls and clone size come from that table; D and trimming were worked out from the DNA. The sample lists more than 150,000 clones, less than 90% seen once, with around 20% in the top ten.

The rearrangement uses TRBV5-1 and TRBJ2-7; 8 bases are shared with TRBD1. Sequences were obtained from peripheral blood. The receptor's source is a man aged 65 to 79 with active or convalescent COVID-19. The CDR3 nucleotides are TGCGCCAGCAGCAACGGACAGGGACCCTACGAGCAGTACTTC. Encoded protein: CASSNGQGPYEQYF.